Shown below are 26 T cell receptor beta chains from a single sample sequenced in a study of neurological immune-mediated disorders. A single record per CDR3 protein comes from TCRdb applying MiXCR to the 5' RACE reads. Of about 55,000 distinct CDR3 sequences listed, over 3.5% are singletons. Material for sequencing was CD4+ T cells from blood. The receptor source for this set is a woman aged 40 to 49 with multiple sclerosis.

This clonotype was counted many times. For the CDR3, the DNA is TGCGCCAGCAGTCTAGGGGGGGGCTGGCAAGAGACCCAGTACTTC. Translated: CASSLGGGWQETQYF. The rearrangement joins TRBV10-2 to TRBJ2-5; the D gene is possibly TRBD2 (7 bases). V was cut by 5 bases and J by 2 bases, with 15 bases left in between. Germline V gives CDR1 WSHSY, CDR2 SAAADI. The CDR3 is 15 amino acids.

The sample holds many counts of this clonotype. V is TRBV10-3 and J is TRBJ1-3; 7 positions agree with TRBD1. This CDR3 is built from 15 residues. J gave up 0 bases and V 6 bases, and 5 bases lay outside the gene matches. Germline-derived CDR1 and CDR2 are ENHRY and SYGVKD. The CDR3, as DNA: TGTGCCATCAGACAGGGGTTCTACTCTGGAAACACCATATATTTT. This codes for CAIRQGFYSGNTIYF.

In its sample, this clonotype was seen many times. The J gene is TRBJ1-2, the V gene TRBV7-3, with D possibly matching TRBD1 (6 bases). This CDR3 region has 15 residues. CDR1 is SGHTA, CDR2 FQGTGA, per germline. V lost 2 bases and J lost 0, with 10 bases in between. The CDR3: CASSLGGSSNYGYTF. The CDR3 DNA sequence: TGTGCCAGCAGCTTAGGGGGCAGCTCTAACTATGGCTACACCTTC.

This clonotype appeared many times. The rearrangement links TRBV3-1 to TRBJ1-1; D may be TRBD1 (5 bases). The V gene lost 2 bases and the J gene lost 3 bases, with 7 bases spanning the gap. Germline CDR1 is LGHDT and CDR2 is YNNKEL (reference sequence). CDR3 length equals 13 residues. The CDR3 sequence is CASSQRGDTEAFF. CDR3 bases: TGTGCCAGCAGCCAACGGGGCGACACTGAAGCTTTCTTT.

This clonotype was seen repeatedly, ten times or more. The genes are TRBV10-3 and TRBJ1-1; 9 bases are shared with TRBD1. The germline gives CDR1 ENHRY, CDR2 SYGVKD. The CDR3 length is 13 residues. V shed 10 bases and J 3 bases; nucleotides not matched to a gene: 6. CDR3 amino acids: CATNRQGDTEAFF. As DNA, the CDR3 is TGTGCCACGAACAGACAGGGGGACACTGAAGCTTTCTTT.

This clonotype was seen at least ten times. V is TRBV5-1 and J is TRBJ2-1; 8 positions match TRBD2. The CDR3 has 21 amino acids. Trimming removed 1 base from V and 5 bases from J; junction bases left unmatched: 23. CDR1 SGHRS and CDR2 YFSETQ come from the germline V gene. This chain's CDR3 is CASSLRRAAGGLIWTNNEQFF. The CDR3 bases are TGCGCCAGCAGCTTGAGGAGAGCGGCGGGGGGTCTCATTTGGACAAACAATGAGCAGTTCTTC.

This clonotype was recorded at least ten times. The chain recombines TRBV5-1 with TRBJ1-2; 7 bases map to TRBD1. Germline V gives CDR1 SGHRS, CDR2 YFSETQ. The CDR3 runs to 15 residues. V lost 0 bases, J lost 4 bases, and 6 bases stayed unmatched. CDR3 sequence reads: CASSLGDSNLYGYTF. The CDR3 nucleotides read TGCGCCAGCAGCTTGGGGGACAGCAACCTCTATGGCTACACCTTC.

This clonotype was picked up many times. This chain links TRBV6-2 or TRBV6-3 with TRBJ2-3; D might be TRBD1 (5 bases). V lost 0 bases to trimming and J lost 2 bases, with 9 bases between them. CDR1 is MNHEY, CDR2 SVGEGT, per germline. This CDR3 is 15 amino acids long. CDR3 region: CASSYSVRATDTQYF. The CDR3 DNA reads TGTGCCAGCAGTTACTCGGTCAGGGCCACAGATACGCAGTATTTT.

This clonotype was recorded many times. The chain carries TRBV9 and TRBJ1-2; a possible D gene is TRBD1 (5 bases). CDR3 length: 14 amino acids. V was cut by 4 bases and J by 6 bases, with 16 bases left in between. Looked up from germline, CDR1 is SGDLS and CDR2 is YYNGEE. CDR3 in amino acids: CASSPREGRDGYTF. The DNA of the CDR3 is TGTGCCAGCAGCCCCCGCGAGGGGAGGGATGGCTACACCTTC.

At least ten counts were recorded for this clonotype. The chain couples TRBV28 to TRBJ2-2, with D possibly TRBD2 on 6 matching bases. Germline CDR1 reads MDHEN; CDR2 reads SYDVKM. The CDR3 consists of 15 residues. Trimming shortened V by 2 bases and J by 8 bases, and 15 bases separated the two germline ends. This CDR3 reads CASSLPAGSGGELFF. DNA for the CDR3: TGTGCCAGCAGTTTACCTGCGGGGTCGGGAGGGGAGCTGTTTTTT.

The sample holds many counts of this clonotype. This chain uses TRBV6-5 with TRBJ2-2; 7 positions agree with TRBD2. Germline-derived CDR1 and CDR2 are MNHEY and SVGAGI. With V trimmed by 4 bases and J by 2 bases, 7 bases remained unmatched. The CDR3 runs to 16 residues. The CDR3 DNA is TGTGCCAGCAGTTCTGGAGGCGGGGGTAACACCGGGGAGCTGTTTTTT. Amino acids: CASSSGGGGNTGELFF.

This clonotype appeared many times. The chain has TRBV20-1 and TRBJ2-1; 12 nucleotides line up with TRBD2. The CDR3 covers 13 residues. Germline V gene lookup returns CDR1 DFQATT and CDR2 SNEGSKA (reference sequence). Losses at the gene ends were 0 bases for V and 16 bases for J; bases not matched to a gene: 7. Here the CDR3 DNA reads TGCAGTGCTAGAGAGGCTAGCGGGGGGGCAAAATTCTTC. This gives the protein CSAREASGGAKFF.

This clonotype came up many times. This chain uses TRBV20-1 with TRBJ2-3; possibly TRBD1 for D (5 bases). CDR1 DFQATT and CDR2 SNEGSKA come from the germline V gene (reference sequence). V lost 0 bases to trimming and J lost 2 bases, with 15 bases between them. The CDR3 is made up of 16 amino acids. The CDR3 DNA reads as TGCAGTGCTAGAGATGGGGCCAGGGATTTCACAGATACGCAGTATTTT. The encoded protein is CSARDGARDFTDTQYF.

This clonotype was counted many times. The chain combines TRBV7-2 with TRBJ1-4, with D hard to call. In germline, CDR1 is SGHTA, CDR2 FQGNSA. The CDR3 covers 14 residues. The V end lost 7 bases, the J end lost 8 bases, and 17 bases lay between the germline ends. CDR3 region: CASTFGRVGEKLFF. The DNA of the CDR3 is TGTGCCAGCACCTTCGGGAGGGTGGGAGAAAAACTGTTTTTT.

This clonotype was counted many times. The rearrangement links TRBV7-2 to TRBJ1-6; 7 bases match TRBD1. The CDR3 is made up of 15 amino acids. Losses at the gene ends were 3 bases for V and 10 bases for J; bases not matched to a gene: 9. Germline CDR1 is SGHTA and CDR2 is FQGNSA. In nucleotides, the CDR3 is TGTGCCAGCAGCTTTGCGGCGACAGGGCGGTCACCCCTCCACTTT. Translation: CASSFAATGRSPLHF.

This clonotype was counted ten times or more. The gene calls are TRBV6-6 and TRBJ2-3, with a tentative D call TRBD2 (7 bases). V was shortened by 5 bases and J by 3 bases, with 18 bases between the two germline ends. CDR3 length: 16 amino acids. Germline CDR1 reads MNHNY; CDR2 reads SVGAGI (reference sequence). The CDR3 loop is CASSTHWRGGTDTQYF. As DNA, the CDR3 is TGTGCCAGCAGTACCCATTGGAGGGGGGGAACAGATACGCAGTATTTT.

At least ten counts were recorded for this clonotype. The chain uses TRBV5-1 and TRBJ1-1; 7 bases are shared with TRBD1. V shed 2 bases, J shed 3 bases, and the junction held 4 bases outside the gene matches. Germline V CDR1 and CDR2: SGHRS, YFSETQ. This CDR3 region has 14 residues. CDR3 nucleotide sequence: TGCGCCAGCAGCTTAGGACAGGTGGACACTGAAGCTTTCTTT. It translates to CASSLGQVDTEAFF. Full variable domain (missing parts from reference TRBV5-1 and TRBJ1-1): KAGVTQTPRYLIKTRGQQVTLSCSPISGHRSVSWYQQTPGQGLQFLFEYFSETQRNKGNFPGRFSGRQFSNSRSEMNVSTLELGDSALYLCASSLGQVDTEAFFGQGTRLTVV.

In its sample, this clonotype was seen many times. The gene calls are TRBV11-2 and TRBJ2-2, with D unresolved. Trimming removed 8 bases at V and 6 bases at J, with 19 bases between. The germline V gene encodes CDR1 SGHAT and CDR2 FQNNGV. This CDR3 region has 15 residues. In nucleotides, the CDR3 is TGTGCCAGCGGGGAAATGGGTGGTGCTCCCGGGGAGCTGTTTTTT. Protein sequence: CASGEMGGAPGELFF.

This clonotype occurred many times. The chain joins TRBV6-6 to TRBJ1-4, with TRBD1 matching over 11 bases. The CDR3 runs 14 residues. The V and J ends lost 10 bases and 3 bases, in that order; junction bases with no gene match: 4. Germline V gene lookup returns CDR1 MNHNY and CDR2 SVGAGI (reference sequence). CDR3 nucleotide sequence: TGTGCCATCGGACAGGGGGCGTCTAATGAAAAACTGTTTTTT. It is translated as CAIGQGASNEKLFF.

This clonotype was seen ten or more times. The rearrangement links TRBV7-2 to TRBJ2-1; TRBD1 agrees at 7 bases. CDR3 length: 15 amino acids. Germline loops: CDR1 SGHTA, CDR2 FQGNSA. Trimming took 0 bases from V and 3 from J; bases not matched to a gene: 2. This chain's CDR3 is CASSLAGTDYNEQFF. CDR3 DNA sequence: TGTGCCAGCAGCTTAGCCGGGACAGACTACAATGAGCAGTTCTTC.

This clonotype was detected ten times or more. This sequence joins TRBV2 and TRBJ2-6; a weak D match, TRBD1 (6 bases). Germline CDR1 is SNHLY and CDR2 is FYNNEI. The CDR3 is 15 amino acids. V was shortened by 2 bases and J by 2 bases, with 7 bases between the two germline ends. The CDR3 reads CASSEYRAGANVLTF. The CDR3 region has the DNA TGTGCCAGCAGTGAATACAGGGCTGGGGCCAACGTCCTGACTTTC.

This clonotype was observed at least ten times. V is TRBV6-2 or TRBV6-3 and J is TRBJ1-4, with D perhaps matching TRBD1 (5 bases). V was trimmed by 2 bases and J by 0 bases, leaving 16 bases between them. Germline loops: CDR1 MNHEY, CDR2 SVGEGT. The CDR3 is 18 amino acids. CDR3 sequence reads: CASSYIAGIWATNEKLFF. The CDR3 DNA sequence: TGTGCCAGCAGTTACATTGCAGGGATTTGGGCAACTAATGAAAAACTGTTTTTT.

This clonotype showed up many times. CDR3 protein: CASSLSQNEQYF. The CDR3 nucleotides are TGCGCCAGCAGCTTGAGTCAAAACGAGCAGTACTTC. The chain employs TRBV5-1 and TRBJ2-7; D gene uncertain. This CDR3 spans 12 amino acids. Trimming pared 1 base from V and 5 bases from J, leaving 7 bases between. Germline V gene data show CDR1 as SGHRS and CDR2 as YFSETQ.

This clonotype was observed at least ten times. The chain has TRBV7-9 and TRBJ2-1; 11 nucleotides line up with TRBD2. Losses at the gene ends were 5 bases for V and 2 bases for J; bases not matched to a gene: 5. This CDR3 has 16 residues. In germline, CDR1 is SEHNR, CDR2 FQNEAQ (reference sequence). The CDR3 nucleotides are TGTGCCAGCAGCCTCTCACTAGCGGGGGCCTACAATGAGCAGTTCTTC. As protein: CASSLSLAGAYNEQFF.

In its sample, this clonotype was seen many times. CDR3 sequence reads: CASSQEPQISTDTQYF. The CDR3 DNA sequence: TGTGCCAGCAGCCAAGAGCCACAGATTAGCACAGATACGCAGTATTTT. The rearrangement links TRBV3-1 to TRBJ2-3; no firm D call. CDR3 size: 16 residues. V lost 0 bases, J lost 0 bases, and 10 bases lay in between. The germline V gene encodes CDR1 LGHDT and CDR2 YNNKEL (reference sequence).

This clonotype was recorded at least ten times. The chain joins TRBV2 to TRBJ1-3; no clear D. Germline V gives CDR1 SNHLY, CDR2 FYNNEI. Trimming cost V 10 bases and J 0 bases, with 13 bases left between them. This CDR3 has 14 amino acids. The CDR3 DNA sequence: TGTGCCACCATGGATAGACCCTCTGGAAACACCATATATTTT. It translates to CATMDRPSGNTIYF.